The text below deals with one T cell receptor beta chain. TCRdb's table, derived via immunoSEQ multiplex PCR, lists solely in-frame clones and lacks some. The data contain a few hundred thousand clones, 85% of them singletons. The germline gives CDR1 LNHDA, CDR2 SQIVND (reference sequence). V lost 6 bases to trimming and J lost 9 bases, with 12 bases between them. The CDR3 is 12 amino acids. This entry is derived from a study of blood T cell repertoires in COVID-19. Sequencing was done on a sample of peripheral blood. This TCR was recovered from a woman between 18 and 29 years old with acute or convalescent COVID-19. The rearrangement joins TRBV19 to TRBJ2-1; D remains ambiguous. This CDR3 is CASSPGRLEQFF. In DNA form, the CDR3 reads TGTGCCAGTAGCCCCGGTCGACTTGAGCAGTTCTTC.